A single sample is the source of the 18 T cell receptor beta chains below, sequenced in a study of early T cells in non-severe SARS-CoV-2 infection. TCRdb reanalysed the 5' RACE reads using MiXCR and keeps one entry per CDR3 protein. The data show approximately 69,000 distinct CDR3 sequences, roughly an eighth seen once. The sequencing here drew on whole blood, taken at baseline. These receptors were taken from an adult who was a healthcare worker with PCR-confirmed SARS-CoV-2 infection or an uninfected control (not recorded which).

The gene calls are TRBV5-1 and TRBJ2-3, with 7 bases matching TRBD1. Per germline, CDR1 SGHRS and CDR2 YFSETQ. The CDR3 totals 16 residues. The trim removed 0 bases at V and 2 bases at J, leaving 6 bases unmatched. The CDR3, as DNA: TGCGCCAGCAGCTTGGTATCGACAGGGCCCACAGATACGCAGTATTTT. Residues: CASSLVSTGPTDTQYF.

The chain combines TRBV12-3 or TRBV12-4 with TRBJ1-2; tentative D call: TRBD1 (6 bases). Trimming stripped 3 bases from V and 6 bases from J, with 17 bases between. The CDR3 covers 15 residues. CDR3 protein: CASSFSGAPEHGYTF. The DNA of the CDR3 is TGTGCCAGCAGTTTTTCAGGGGCCCCGGAGCATGGCTACACCTTC.

This clonotype was found a few times. This chain uses TRBV5-1 with TRBJ1-2; 9 nucleotides line up with TRBD1. Germline V lookup: CDR1 SGHRS, CDR2 YFSETQ. V was pared by 4 bases and J by 7 bases, with 11 bases of the junction left unmatched. The CDR3 runs to 15 residues. CDR3 sequence: CASSSTTGGGIGYTF. Written as DNA, the CDR3 is TGCGCCAGCAGCAGCACCACAGGGGGCGGGATTGGCTACACCTTC.

This clonotype came up a few times. The chain employs TRBV15 and TRBJ2-5, with D hard to call. The CDR3 length is 15 residues. Germline V gene data show CDR1 as LNHNV and CDR2 as YYDKDF (reference sequence). V lost 0 bases, J lost 5 bases, and 13 bases lay in between. CDR3 DNA sequence: TGTGCCACCAGCAGAGATTCAGTCGCCCTGGAGACCCAGTACTTC. Amino acid sequence: CATSRDSVALETQYF.

Details on this clonotype: One base away lies a much larger clone, so this may be a sequencing read error. The V call is TRBV7-6, the J call TRBJ2-3; D gene ambiguous. Germline V gene sequence: CDR1 SGHVS, CDR2 FNYEAQ. Trimming removed 5 bases from V and 0 bases from J, with 18 bases in between. The CDR3 is made up of 17 amino acids. CDR3 protein: CASSPVTSQTSTDTQYF. The CDR3 DNA follows: TGTGCCAGCAGCCCGGTCACGTCCCAGACTAGCACAGATACGCAGTATTTT.

The gene calls are TRBV5-5 and TRBJ2-1; D is uncertain. This CDR3 is built from 15 residues. Germline-derived CDR1 and CDR2 are SGHKS and YYEKEE (reference sequence). V was clipped by 4 bases and J by 4 bases, with 15 bases between them. The CDR3 region is CASSRTLTVYNEQFF. The CDR3 region has the DNA TGTGCCAGCAGCCGGACCCTGACCGTGTACAATGAGCAGTTCTTC.

This clonotype was picked up many times. This chain links TRBV12-3 or TRBV12-4 with TRBJ2-7, with TRBD2 matching 10 bases. Trimming removed 6 bases from V and 0 bases from J; junction bases left unmatched: 8. This CDR3 region has 16 residues. CDR3 DNA: TGTGCCAGCAGCCCTCACGGGACTAGCGACTCCTACGAGCAGTACTTC. Translation gives CASSPHGTSDSYEQYF.

This clonotype was recorded at least ten times. This chain links TRBV28 with TRBJ1-2; no definite D call. Germline values: CDR1 MDHEN, CDR2 SYDVKM. This CDR3 region has 12 residues. The ends were cut back, 11 bases at V and 7 bases at J, with 17 bases in the middle. The CDR3 region has the DNA TGTGCCTCGTCGTTCGGGGTTCTTGGCTACACCTTC. This encodes CASSFGVLGYTF.

This clonotype has more than one count but fewer than ten. This chain uses TRBV5-1 with TRBJ2-5, with D tentatively TRBD1 (5 bases). The ends were cut back, 0 bases at V and 0 bases at J, with 6 bases in the middle. This CDR3 spans 14 amino acids. Germline loops: CDR1 SGHRS, CDR2 YFSETQ. The CDR3 region is CASSLGQHQETQYF. The CDR3 region has the DNA TGCGCCAGCAGCTTGGGACAGCACCAAGAGACCCAGTACTTC.

A few counts support this clonotype. V and J are TRBV6-2 or TRBV6-3 and TRBJ1-1, with D maybe TRBD1 (5 bases). The germline V gene has CDR1 MNHEY and CDR2 SVGEGT. V gave up 6 bases and J gave up 4 bases, with 9 bases separating them. The CDR3 sequence is 12 residues long. CDR3 loop: CASRDNPTEAFF. The DNA for the CDR3 is TGTGCCAGCAGGGACAATCCCACTGAAGCTTTCTTT.

The sample holds many counts of this clonotype. The CDR3 nucleotides read TGCGCCAGCAGCTTACAGGGTGAGTTCCACAATGAGCAGTTCTTC. As protein: CASSLQGEFHNEQFF. This chain joins TRBV5-1 and TRBJ2-1, with D possibly being TRBD1 (6 bases). The V gene lost 2 bases and the J gene lost 5 bases, with 14 bases spanning the gap. This CDR3 is built from 15 residues. CDR1 and CDR2 from the germline V gene are SGHRS and YFSETQ. Full variable domain (rest looked up from reference TRBV5-1 and TRBJ2-1): KAGVTQTPRYLIKTRGQQVTLSCSPISGHRSVSWYQQTPGQGLQFLFEYFSETQRNKGNFPGRFSGRQFSNSRSEMNVSTLELGDSALYLCASSLQGEFHNEQFFGPGTRLTVL.

This chain links TRBV28 with TRBJ2-7; the match to TRBD1 covers 8 bases. This CDR3 has 14 amino acids. Germline V CDR1 and CDR2: MDHEN, SYDVKM. V shed 6 bases, J shed 6 bases, and the junction held 10 bases outside the gene matches. The CDR3, as DNA: TGTGCCAGCAGCCCAGGGACAGGTGTCTCCGAGCAGTACTTC. Translated: CASSPGTGVSEQYF.

The chain couples TRBV7-3 to TRBJ1-2; D is unclear. Per germline, CDR1 SGHTA and CDR2 FQGTGA. With 1 base removed from V and 9 bases from J, the gap between germline ends came to 18 bases. The CDR3 length is 15 residues. Here the CDR3 reads CASSLNQEAGFSYTF. Here the CDR3 DNA reads TGTGCCAGCAGCTTAAACCAGGAAGCGGGTTTTAGCTACACCTTC.

This clonotype occurred many times. The chain links TRBV5-1 to TRBJ2-2; D perhaps matches TRBD2 (5 bases). This CDR3 contains 15 residues. V lost 4 bases to trimming and J lost 7 bases, with 17 bases between them. CDR1 is SGHRS and CDR2 is YFSETQ in the germline V gene. Here the CDR3 reads CASSTRASHGGELFF. The CDR3 region has the DNA TGCGCCAGCAGCACGAGGGCCTCCCATGGCGGGGAGCTGTTTTTT.

With regard to this clonotype: At one boundary the junction diverges from the germline segment, which might be a read error. CDR3 DNA sequence: TGTGCTAGCAGCTTGGGCAGGACCTCCTTGAACACCGGGGAGCTGTTTTTT. Translating gives CASSLGRTSLNTGELFF. The chain joins TRBV7-7 to TRBJ2-2; no reliable D call. The CDR3 runs 17 residues. CDR1 is SSHAT, CDR2 FNYEAQ, per germline (reference sequence).

The rearrangement links TRBV6-1 to TRBJ2-2; possibly TRBD1 for D (6 bases). Germline V lookup: CDR1 MNHNS, CDR2 SASEGT. The CDR3 is made up of 15 amino acids. V gave up 10 bases and J gave up 3 bases, with 18 bases separating them. In DNA form, the CDR3 reads TGTGCCACCACCGCCACAGGGTGGGACACCGGGGAGCTGTTTTTT. This sequence encodes CATTATGWDTGELFF.

This clonotype was observed a handful of times. The chain links TRBV5-1 to TRBJ2-1; 11 bases fit TRBD2. From germline, CDR1 is SGHRS and CDR2 YFSETQ. V lost 3 bases to trimming and J lost 5 bases; unmatched junction nucleotides: 7. The CDR3 contains 16 residues. The CDR3 nucleotides are TGCGCCAGCAGCTCCAAGACTAGCGGGGTACACAATGAGCAGTTCTTC. It is translated as CASSSKTSGVHNEQFF.

This sequence joins TRBV3-1 and TRBJ2-3, with 10 bases that match TRBD2. Germline V gene sequence: CDR1 LGHDT, CDR2 YNNKEL (reference sequence). This CDR3 is built from 15 residues. V gave up 4 bases and J gave up 7 bases; unmatched junction bases: 8. The CDR3 here is CASSRAGGPSHTQYF. CDR3 nucleotides: TGTGCCAGCAGCCGAGCGGGGGGGCCCTCCCATACGCAGTATTTT.